The clone carrying this T cell receptor (beta chain) was found a few times. A sample-barcoded 5' primer and a J-beta primer mix were used in a second PCR of about 7 to 12 cycles. TCRdb recomputed calls from the 5' RACE reads with MiXCR, one row per CDR3 protein. The sample records under 2 million distinct CDR3 sequences, around 35% being singletons. This specimen comes from a study of blood T cells in healthy people across ages. The CDR3 is 16 residues long. V lost 5 bases, J lost 3 bases, and 7 bases stayed unmatched. Germline V gene lookup returns CDR1 MDHEN and CDR2 SYDVKM. The sequenced sample was blood. The clonotype originates from a woman aged 25 to 39 in good health. V gene TRBV28 combines with J gene TRBJ2-3; 11 nucleotides align to TRBD2. This CDR3 reads CASSPQTSGITDTQYF. The CDR3 DNA is TGTGCCAGCAGTCCCCAGACTAGCGGGATAACAGATACGCAGTATTTT.